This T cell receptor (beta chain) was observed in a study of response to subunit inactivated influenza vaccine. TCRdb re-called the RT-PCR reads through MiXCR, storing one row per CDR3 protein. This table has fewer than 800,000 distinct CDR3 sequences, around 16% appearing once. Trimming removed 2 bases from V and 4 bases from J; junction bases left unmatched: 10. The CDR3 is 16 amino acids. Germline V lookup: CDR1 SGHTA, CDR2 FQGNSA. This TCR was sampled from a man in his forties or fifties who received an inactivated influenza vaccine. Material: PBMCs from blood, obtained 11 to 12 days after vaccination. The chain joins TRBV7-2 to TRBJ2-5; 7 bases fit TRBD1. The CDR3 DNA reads TGTGCCAGCAGCTTACAGGCGGGCAACAGGGGAGAGACCCAGTACTTC. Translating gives CASSLQAGNRGETQYF.